The 26 T cell receptor beta chains in this list originate from one sample, sequenced in a study of T-cell memory formation after mild COVID-19. TCRdb processed the 5' RACE reads anew with MiXCR; each CDR3 protein has one entry. The sample records about 160,000 distinct CDR3 sequences, 30% to 35% being singletons. Material for sequencing was PBMCs or a T cell subset sorted from them (not recorded which). The receptors here all came from an adult woman who had mild COVID-19 (a few samples of this study predate the infection). Cell type and time point are not known.

Ten or more counts support this clonotype. CDR3 nucleotide sequence: TGTGCCAGCAGCTTTCAGCGGGGTCTGACCAAAAACATTCAGTACTTC. This translates into CASSFQRGLTKNIQYF. The V gene is TRBV7-2, the J gene TRBJ2-4; 7 nucleotides match TRBD2. The CDR3 covers 16 residues. J lost 2 bases, V lost 3 bases, and 7 bases had no gene match. From germline, CDR1 is SGHTA and CDR2 FQGNSA.

This clonotype was seen only once. The chain combines TRBV6-5 with TRBJ1-1, with D perhaps matching TRBD1 (6 bases). CDR1 MNHEY and CDR2 SVGAGI come from the germline V gene. The CDR3 loop spans 15 amino acids. Trimming removed 6 bases at V and 4 bases at J, with 18 bases between. CDR3 residues: CASRQGYESATEAFF. CDR3 sequence (DNA): TGTGCCAGCAGACAGGGCTATGAATCTGCCACTGAAGCTTTCTTT.

A few counts support this clonotype. V and J are TRBV5-1 and TRBJ2-7; 11 bases are shared with TRBD2. Trimming took 0 bases from V and 6 from J; bases not matched to a gene: 5. The CDR3 sequence is 15 residues long. Germline values: CDR1 SGHRS, CDR2 YFSETQ. In nucleotides, the CDR3 is TGCGCCAGCAGCTTGGTCCTAGCGGGGGGAGGCGAGCAGTACTTC. This gives the protein CASSLVLAGGGEQYF.

The chain recombines TRBV7-9 with TRBJ2-7; maybe TRBD2 (6 bases). Germline V gives CDR1 SEHNR, CDR2 FQNEAQ (reference sequence). Trimming took off 2 bases at V and 5 bases at J, with 13 bases between the two ends. The CDR3 is 14 amino acids. The CDR3 coding sequence is TGTGCCAGCAGCTTATCGGCTAGCGTCCACGAGCAGTACTTC. It codes for CASSLSASVHEQYF.

There are a few counts of this clonotype. This rearrangement joins TRBV7-9 to TRBJ2-2; D is perhaps TRBD2 (5 bases). Germline CDR1 reads SEHNR; CDR2 reads FQNEAQ (reference sequence). This CDR3 contains 16 residues. V lost 3 bases, J lost 2 bases, and 13 bases lay in between. CDR3 protein: CASSFLGADNTGELFF. Written as DNA, the CDR3 is TGTGCCAGCAGCTTCCTAGGAGCGGACAACACCGGGGAGCTGTTTTTT.

The chain employs TRBV15 and TRBJ2-7; TRBD1 or TRBD2 may be the D gene (5 bases each). Trimming removed 0 bases at V and 2 bases at J, with 11 bases between. The CDR3 runs 15 residues. CDR1 and CDR2 from the germline V gene are LNHNV and YYDKDF (reference sequence). CDR3 nucleotide sequence: TGTGCCACCAGCAGAGATGCCGGGGCACCCTACGAGCAGTACTTC. It encodes CATSRDAGAPYEQYF.

This rearrangement joins TRBV7-9 to TRBJ1-3; TRBD1 matches at 9 bases. Germline V lookup: CDR1 SEHNR, CDR2 FQNEAQ (reference sequence). The CDR3 has 16 residues. The V gene end was trimmed by 5 bases and the J gene end by 5 bases; junction bases not matched to a gene: 10. Here the CDR3 DNA reads TGTGCCAGCAGCGACAGGGACAGGGCAGGAAGAAACACCATATATTTT. Amino acids: CASSDRDRAGRNTIYF.

A few counts support this clonotype. The chain links TRBV19 to TRBJ1-2; D might be TRBD1 (6 bases). Germline lookup yields CDR1 LNHDA and CDR2 SQIVND (reference sequence). V was cut by 7 bases and J by 7 bases, with 13 bases left in between. The CDR3 is 12 amino acids. This CDR3 is CASTGGPGGYTF. The DNA for the CDR3 is TGTGCCAGTACGGGGGGGCCTGGTGGCTACACCTTC. The whole variable domain, filled in from reference TRBV19 and TRBJ1-2, reads DGGITQSPKYLFRKEGQNVTLSCEQNLNHDAMYWYRQDPGQGLRLIYYSQIVNDFQKGDIAEGYSVSREKKESFPLTVTSAQKNPTAFYLCASTGGPGGYTFGSGTRLTVV.

This clonotype has only a few counts. The V call is TRBV24-1, the J call TRBJ2-5; 9 nucleotides align to TRBD1. Trimming cost V 9 bases and J 5 bases; bases outside gene matches: 12. Germline values: CDR1 KGHDR, CDR2 SFDVKD. This CDR3 is 15 amino acids long. The CDR3 nucleotides are TGTGCCACCTCCGTCGCCGGGACAGGGCTGGAGACCCAGTACTTC. Amino acid sequence: CATSVAGTGLETQYF.

In its sample, this clonotype was seen once. The gene calls are TRBV5-6 and TRBJ2-7, with a tentative D call TRBD1 (5 bases). The CDR3 has 15 amino acids. The ends were cut back, 6 bases at V and 6 bases at J, with 22 bases in the middle. Germline V gene lookup returns CDR1 SGHDT and CDR2 YYEEEE. DNA of the CDR3: TGTGCCAGCACCCCCACTTCCTTAGGGGATGGCGAGCAGTACTTC. Its translation: CASTPTSLGDGEQYF.

The rearrangement links TRBV24-1 to TRBJ2-2; 7 bases match TRBD1. CDR1 and CDR2 (germline): KGHDR, SFDVKD. The length of the CDR3 is 15 residues. The V gene end was trimmed by 6 bases and the J gene end by 5 bases; junction bases not matched to a gene: 8. The CDR3 coding sequence is TGTGCCACCAGTCCGACAGGGCGATATACCGGGGAGCTGTTTTTT. Its protein product is CATSPTGRYTGELFF.

In its sample, this clonotype was seen a few times. The V and J genes are TRBV6-5 and TRBJ1-6, with 8 bases matching TRBD1. The length of the CDR3 is 15 residues. V was pared by 0 bases and J by 8 bases, with 3 bases of the junction left unmatched. Germline CDR1 is MNHEY and CDR2 is SVGAGI. CDR3 residues: CASSYSMTGDSPLHF. DNA of the CDR3: TGTGCCAGCAGTTACTCGATGACAGGGGATTCACCCCTCCACTTT.

The table lists this clonotype with a few counts. The chain uses TRBV29-1 and TRBJ2-1, with a weak D call TRBD2 (5 bases). V was pared by 4 bases and J by 6 bases, with 16 bases between. Germline V gene data show CDR1 as SQVTM and CDR2 as ANQGSEA. This CDR3 spans 14 amino acids. In nucleotides, the CDR3 is TGCAGCGTTGCGGGAAGGGTACCCTTCAATGAGCAGTTCTTC. Translated, it gives CSVAGRVPFNEQFF.

This chain joins TRBV18 and TRBJ2-5; tentative D call: TRBD1 (6 bases). CDR3 length: 15 residues. V was shortened by 2 bases and J by 0 bases, with 10 bases between the two germline ends. The V gene's germline CDR1 is KGHSH and CDR2 LQKENI. CDR3 DNA: TGTGCCAGCTCACCATTAGGACAGTACCAAGAGACCCAGTACTTC. Translation: CASSPLGQYQETQYF.

The chain uses TRBV20-1 and TRBJ2-2; unclear D gene. The ends were cut back, 0 bases at V and 0 bases at J, with 11 bases in the middle. The length of the CDR3 is 16 residues. The germline CDR1 and CDR2 sequences are DFQATT and SNEGSKA (reference sequence). Here the CDR3 DNA reads TGCAGTGCTAGAGATTTGGGGTCCGCGAACACCGGGGAGCTGTTTTTT. Its translation: CSARDLGSANTGELFF.

This sequence joins TRBV4-2 and TRBJ1-6; D possibly corresponds to TRBD1 (6 bases). Trimming cost V 0 bases and J 5 bases, with 17 bases left between them. CDR3 length: 18 amino acids. Germline CDR1 is LGHNA and CDR2 is YNFKEQ. The CDR3 protein is CASSQDFPSGANNSPLHF. The CDR3 coding sequence is TGTGCCAGCAGCCAAGATTTCCCCTCAGGGGCGAATAATTCACCCCTCCACTTT.

The V call is TRBV5-1, the J call TRBJ2-3, with D possibly being TRBD1 (6 bases). The CDR3 totals 15 residues. Trimming stripped 0 bases from V and 5 bases from J, with 13 bases between. Germline assignment: CDR1 SGHRS and CDR2 YFSETQ. The chain's CDR3 is CASSLDGRGGDTQYF. In DNA, the CDR3 is TGCGCCAGCAGCTTGGATGGCAGGGGTGGAGATACGCAGTATTTT. Variable domain in full (rest from reference TRBV5-1 and TRBJ2-3): KAGVTQTPRYLIKTRGQQVTLSCSPISGHRSVSWYQQTPGQGLQFLFEYFSETQRNKGNFPGRFSGRQFSNSRSEMNVSTLELGDSALYLCASSLDGRGGDTQYFGPGTRLTVL.

The sample holds a few counts of this clonotype. V is TRBV27 and J is TRBJ2-7; possible D gene TRBD2, 5 bases. The CDR3 is made up of 13 amino acids. Trimming pared 3 bases from V and 7 bases from J, leaving 13 bases between. From germline, CDR1 is MNHEY and CDR2 SMNVEV (reference sequence). CDR3 protein: CASSFGGPGEQYF. CDR3 DNA: TGTGCCAGCAGTTTCGGAGGCCCGGGGGAGCAGTACTTC.

The chain combines TRBV12-3 or TRBV12-4 with TRBJ2-5; no clear D. Between the trimmed V and J ends, which lost 2 bases and 6 bases, there was a span of 7 bases. The CDR3 is 12 residues long. The CDR3 loop is CASSLSAQTQYF. The CDR3 DNA follows: TGTGCCAGCAGTTTATCAGCGCAGACCCAGTACTTC.

This clonotype was counted a few times. The chain combines TRBV7-2 with TRBJ2-7; D is perhaps TRBD2 (6 bases). Trimming pared 2 bases from V and 2 bases from J, leaving 25 bases between. From germline, CDR1 is SGHTA and CDR2 FQGNSA. The CDR3 contains 19 residues. CDR3 loop: CASSLNGRMESGSPYEQYF. CDR3 bases: TGTGCCAGCAGCTTAAATGGGAGGATGGAATCGGGGAGCCCCTACGAGCAGTACTTC.

This clonotype was counted between two and nine times. The chain is built from TRBV5-6 and TRBJ2-2, with TRBD1 identical over 8 bases. The V gene's germline CDR1 is SGHDT and CDR2 YYEEEE. The CDR3 sequence is 15 residues long. The V segment lost 5 bases and the J segment 4 bases; nucleotides outside the gene matches: 7. In DNA, the CDR3 is TGTGCCAGCAGACTGGACAGGGCGGGCACCGGGGAGCTGTTTTTT. It specifies CASRLDRAGTGELFF.

This chain connects TRBV4-3 to TRBJ2-7; 9 bases align to TRBD2. Germline CDR1 LGHNA, CDR2 YSLEER. The V segment lost 2 bases and the J segment 4 bases; nucleotides outside the gene matches: 6. The CDR3 sequence is 15 residues long. The CDR3 DNA follows: TGCGCCAGCAGCCAATCGGCGGGAGGGAGTTACGAGCAGTACTTC. Translation gives CASSQSAGGSYEQYF.

The genes are TRBV6-5 and TRBJ2-5; 8 bases fit TRBD1. The V segment lost 6 bases and the J segment 5 bases; nucleotides outside the gene matches: 11. CDR1 and CDR2 (germline): MNHEY, SVGAGI. This CDR3 contains 15 residues. The CDR3 protein is CASRSTGQVAETQYF. The CDR3 DNA is TGTGCCAGCAGATCGACGGGACAGGTCGCGGAGACCCAGTACTTC.

This clonotype was seen only a few times. The chain carries TRBV20-1 and TRBJ1-3, with D perhaps TRBD1 (5 bases). This CDR3 has 13 amino acids. V lost 7 bases, J lost 2 bases, and 12 bases lay in between. The V gene's germline CDR1 is DFQATT and CDR2 SNEGSKA (reference sequence). This CDR3 reads CSVLRVTGNTIYF. CDR3 DNA sequence: TGCAGTGTCCTCAGGGTTACTGGAAACACCATATATTTT.

The rearrangement joins TRBV7-3 to TRBJ2-5; no clear D. Germline CDR1 is SGHTA and CDR2 is FQGTGA. The CDR3 runs 15 residues. Between the trimmed V and J ends, which lost 4 bases and 2 bases, there was a span of 14 bases. The CDR3 region has the DNA TGTGCCAGCAGCTCCGGGTTGCCTTCGCAAGAGACCCAGTACTTC. Translating it yields CASSSGLPSQETQYF.

V usage is TRBV29-1 and J usage is TRBJ1-1; possible D gene TRBD1, 6 bases. The CDR3 contains 13 residues. The ends were cut back, 7 bases at V and 0 bases at J, with 12 bases in the middle. From germline, CDR1 is SQVTM and CDR2 ANQGSEA. CDR3 nucleotide sequence: TGCAGCGAGACGACAGGAGTGAACACTGAAGCTTTCTTT. Its translation: CSETTGVNTEAFF.